Included here is one TCR beta chain sequence, with context. Its antigen is as yet unknown. The PCR was carried out with 60 Vbeta primers and 13 Jbeta primers. Repertoires were generated with immunoSEQ multiplex PCR, while TCRdb's copy carries only in-frame clones and drops some. The sample lists 140,000 to 150,000 clones, 80% to 85% occurring once. These data come from a study of cytomegalovirus exposure and HLA in healthy donors. The study, taken as a whole, reports: V- and J-gene trimming of TCR beta was linked (in a later analysis) to a missense DCLRE1C variant. Of the V segments, some could not be distinguished, including TRBV6-2 and TRBV6-3, and were excluded. A previous analysis found most TCR beta V segments productive roughly 90% or roughly 30% of the time.

Germline CDR1 KGHSH, CDR2 LQKENI. The CDR3 covers 15 residues. V shed 3 bases and J 4 bases; nucleotides not matched to a gene: 4. Sequences were obtained from PBMCs. The clonotype comes from a male donor in good health and CMV-seronegative. The V and J genes are TRBV18 and TRBJ2-3; 10 nucleotides line up with TRBD2. CDR3 DNA sequence: TGTGCCAGCTCACCCCCCAGCGGGAGGGCAGATACGCAGTATTTT. Translation: CASSPPSGRADTQYF.